Listed below are T cell receptor beta chains from one sample, sequenced in a study of tumor-infiltrating lymphocytes in oesophageal squamous cell carcinoma. A single record per CDR3 protein comes from TCRdb applying MiXCR to the PCR reads. The sample consists of approximately 20,000 distinct CDR3 sequences, 35% to 45% of them appearing once. Sequenced input: esophageal tumor tissue. All receptors come from a male donor with esophageal squamous cell carcinoma. The CDR3 runs from the conserved cysteine through the conserved F or W. The D gene is left open where the match is weak. Clone sizes are given selectively: once, few, many, or a class where the clone is expanded.

v_call: TRBV6-5; clone_size: .; j_call: TRBJ1-2; d_call: .; cdr3_nt: TGTGCCAGCAGCAGACAGTCGAGGGGCGCGAACTATGGCTACACCTTC; cdr3_aa: CASSRQSRGANYGYTF
v_call: TRBV7-2; clone_size: .; j_call: TRBJ2-1; d_call: TRBD2; cdr3_nt: TGTGCCAGCAGCTTAGATAGCGGGAGAGGGAGCAATGAGCAGTTCTTC; cdr3_aa: CASSLDSGRGSNEQFF
v_call: TRBV27; clone_size: .; j_call: TRBJ2-1; d_call: .; cdr3_nt: TGTGCCAGCAGCCCTAACTTTCCTTCAATCCACAATGAGCAGTTCTTC; cdr3_aa: CASSPNFPSIHNEQFF
v_call: TRBV7-2; clone_size: medium-sized; j_call: TRBJ2-1; d_call: .; cdr3_nt: TGTGCCAGCAGCCTAAACCGCCTCGGTGAGCAGTTCTTC; cdr3_aa: CASSLNRLGEQFF
v_call: TRBV7-6; clone_size: .; j_call: TRBJ2-1; d_call: TRBD1; cdr3_nt: TGTGCCAGCAGCTTCAACTCCGGGACAGGGAGCTCCTACGAGCAGTTCTTC; cdr3_aa: CASSFNSGTGSSYEQFF
v_call: TRBV7-2; clone_size: .; j_call: TRBJ2-7; d_call: .; cdr3_nt: TGTGCCAGCAGCTCATACAGGAGACACTACGAGCAGTACTTC; cdr3_aa: CASSSYRRHYEQYF
v_call: TRBV6-6; clone_size: once; j_call: TRBJ2-3; d_call: .; cdr3_nt: TGTGCCAGCAGTTACTCTGCAGTTAGCACAGATACGCAGTATTTT; cdr3_aa: CASSYSAVSTDTQYF
v_call: TRBV7-8; clone_size: .; j_call: TRBJ1-3; d_call: TRBD1; cdr3_nt: TGTGCCAGCAGCTTAGGAGCCGACAGGGGGCACACCATATATTTT; cdr3_aa: CASSLGADRGHTIYF
v_call: TRBV19; clone_size: many; j_call: TRBJ1-4; d_call: .; cdr3_nt: TGTGCCAGTAGTTATAATACTAATGAAAAACTGTTTTTT; cdr3_aa: CASSYNTNEKLFF
v_call: TRBV2; clone_size: .; j_call: TRBJ1-3; d_call: .; cdr3_nt: TGTGCCAGCAGTGAAGCGGGAAACACCATATATTTT; cdr3_aa: CASSEAGNTIYF
v_call: TRBV19; clone_size: many; j_call: TRBJ2-7; d_call: TRBD2; cdr3_nt: TGTGCCAGTAGTATGGACGGGACTAGCGGGAGTCGCGAGCAGTACTTC; cdr3_aa: CASSMDGTSGSREQYF
v_call: TRBV3-1; clone_size: once; j_call: TRBJ1-2; d_call: TRBD1; cdr3_nt: TGTGCCAGCAGCCAAGTGGGACAGGGACGCTATGGCTACACCTTC; cdr3_aa: CASSQVGQGRYGYTF
v_call: TRBV27; clone_size: few; j_call: TRBJ2-3; d_call: .; cdr3_nt: TGTGCCAGCAGTTTATCTGCCAGCAAGATTAGCACAGATACGCAGTATTTT; cdr3_aa: CASSLSASKISTDTQYF
v_call: TRBV12-5; clone_size: .; j_call: TRBJ2-1; d_call: .; cdr3_nt: TGTGCTAGTGGTTTGTCGGACAGATACAATGAGCAGTTCTTC; cdr3_aa: CASGLSDRYNEQFF
v_call: TRBV10-3; clone_size: many; j_call: TRBJ2-5; d_call: .; cdr3_nt: TGTGCCATCAGTGGGGCGGTTCAAGAGACCCAGTACTTC; cdr3_aa: CAISGAVQETQYF
v_call: TRBV14; clone_size: many; j_call: TRBJ2-7; d_call: .; cdr3_nt: TGTGCCAGCGCCGTGGACAGACAATACGAGCAGTACTTC; cdr3_aa: CASAVDRQYEQYF
v_call: TRBV28; clone_size: .; j_call: TRBJ2-5; d_call: .; cdr3_nt: TGTGCCAGCAGCCGCCAGGAGGGACAGAGCCCCCAAGAGACCCAGTACTTC; cdr3_aa: CASSRQEGQSPQETQYF
v_call: TRBV28; clone_size: .; j_call: TRBJ2-5; d_call: TRBD1; cdr3_nt: TGTGCCGGGGGACAGGGGAGGGGAGAGACCCAGTACTTC; cdr3_aa: CAGGQGRGETQYF
v_call: TRBV7-9; clone_size: .; j_call: TRBJ2-3; d_call: TRBD2; cdr3_nt: TGTGCCAGCAGCCCGCGACTCACCGGGACTAGCGCGACAGATACGCAGTATTTT; cdr3_aa: CASSPRLTGTSATDTQYF
v_call: TRBV6-1; clone_size: .; j_call: TRBJ1-2; d_call: .; cdr3_nt: TGTGCCAGCCGACCGTTCAGGGAAAACTATGGCTACACCTTC; cdr3_aa: CASRPFRENYGYTF
v_call: TRBV5-6; clone_size: many; j_call: TRBJ1-2; d_call: .; cdr3_nt: TGTGCCAGCAGCTTGGATCAGGGTAGGGGAGGCTACACCTTC; cdr3_aa: CASSLDQGRGGYTF
v_call: TRBV11-2; clone_size: .; j_call: TRBJ1-2; d_call: TRBD1; cdr3_nt: TGTGCCAGCAGCTTGGACAGGGTCTATGGCTACACCTTC; cdr3_aa: CASSLDRVYGYTF
v_call: TRBV12-3/TRBV12-4; clone_size: .; j_call: TRBJ2-7; d_call: .; cdr3_nt: TGTGCCAGCAGTATATCTAGCTCCTACGAGCAGTACTTC; cdr3_aa: CASSISSSYEQYF
v_call: TRBV2; clone_size: .; j_call: TRBJ1-5; d_call: TRBD1; cdr3_nt: TGTGCCAGCAAGGGGACAGTCAATCAGCCCCAGCATTTT; cdr3_aa: CASKGTVNQPQHF
v_call: TRBV7-2; clone_size: medium-sized; j_call: TRBJ1-3; d_call: .; cdr3_nt: TGTGCCAGCAGAGACCCGGGACAACCATACACCATATATTTT; cdr3_aa: CASRDPGQPYTIYF
v_call: TRBV10-3; clone_size: .; j_call: TRBJ2-7; d_call: TRBD1; cdr3_nt: TGTGCCATCAGTGAGTCTAAGACAGGGCCCTACGAGCAGTACTTC; cdr3_aa: CAISESKTGPYEQYF
v_call: TRBV7-4; clone_size: .; j_call: TRBJ2-3; d_call: .; cdr3_nt: TGTGCCAGCAGCTTAGAGTCCCCCGATACGCAGTATTTT; cdr3_aa: CASSLESPDTQYF
v_call: TRBV5-1; clone_size: .; j_call: TRBJ1-4; d_call: .; cdr3_nt: TGCGCCAGCAGCGCTACAGCTACAACTAATGAAAAACTGTTTTTT; cdr3_aa: CASSATATTNEKLFF
v_call: TRBV6-1; clone_size: many; j_call: TRBJ1-1; d_call: .; cdr3_nt: TGTGCCAGCAGTTTAAAACCCTTGGAGGGGATGGGCACTGAAGCTTTCTTT; cdr3_aa: CASSLKPLEGMGTEAFF
v_call: TRBV11-2; clone_size: many; j_call: TRBJ1-4; d_call: .; cdr3_nt: TGTGCCAGCAGCTTAGGTGGGACGAGGGTTGAAAAACTGTTTTTT; cdr3_aa: CASSLGGTRVEKLFF
v_call: TRBV7-2; clone_size: many; j_call: TRBJ2-3; d_call: TRBD2; cdr3_nt: TGTGCCAGCAGCTCGAAGCGGGGCAGCACAGATACGCAGTATTTT; cdr3_aa: CASSSKRGSTDTQYF
v_call: TRBV10-3; clone_size: many; j_call: TRBJ2-3; d_call: TRBD2; cdr3_nt: TGTGCCATCACGGGCGGGGGAGATACGCAGTATTTT; cdr3_aa: CAITGGGDTQYF
v_call: TRBV5-4; clone_size: many; j_call: TRBJ2-3; d_call: TRBD2; cdr3_nt: TGCGCCAGCAGCTGGGGACTAGCGACTAGCACAGATACGCAGTATTTT; cdr3_aa: CASSWGLATSTDTQYF
v_call: TRBV6-6; clone_size: medium-sized; j_call: TRBJ2-6; d_call: .; cdr3_nt: TGTGCCAGCAGTTACGGACAGATTTCTGGGGCCAACGTCCTGACTTTC; cdr3_aa: CASSYGQISGANVLTF
v_call: TRBV28; clone_size: many; j_call: TRBJ1-6; d_call: TRBD1; cdr3_nt: TGTGCCAGCAGTTGGACAGGGGGCTATAATTCACCCCTCCACTTT; cdr3_aa: CASSWTGGYNSPLHF
v_call: TRBV6-1; clone_size: many; j_call: TRBJ1-1; d_call: TRBD1; cdr3_nt: TGTGCCAGCAGTTTTCAGGGGGACACTGAAGCTTTCTTT; cdr3_aa: CASSFQGDTEAFF
v_call: TRBV7-6; clone_size: .; j_call: TRBJ2-4; d_call: .; cdr3_nt: TGTGCCAGCAGCCCACAGGATAATGAGCAGTACTTC; cdr3_aa: CASSPQDNEQYF
v_call: TRBV10-3; clone_size: few; j_call: TRBJ2-1; d_call: TRBD2; cdr3_nt: TGTGCCATCAGAATCGATAGCGGGGCCTACAATGAGCAGTTCTTC; cdr3_aa: CAIRIDSGAYNEQFF
v_call: TRBV7-8; clone_size: .; j_call: TRBJ2-6; d_call: TRBD2; cdr3_nt: TGTGCCAGCAGCTTAAGGGGACTAGATTTCACTGGGGCCAACGTCCTGACTTTC; cdr3_aa: CASSLRGLDFTGANVLTF
v_call: TRBV7-3; clone_size: .; j_call: TRBJ2-7; d_call: TRBD1; cdr3_nt: TGTGCCAGCAGCTTAAGTTCTGGCGGGACAGGGGTCTACTACGAGCAGTACTTC; cdr3_aa: CASSLSSGGTGVYYEQYF
v_call: TRBV18; clone_size: many; j_call: TRBJ2-7; d_call: TRBD1; cdr3_nt: TGTGCCAGCTCACCACAGGAGGAGGACAGGGAAAGCTCCTACGAGCAGTACTTC; cdr3_aa: CASSPQEEDRESSYEQYF
v_call: TRBV19; clone_size: many; j_call: TRBJ2-1; d_call: TRBD2; cdr3_nt: TGTGCCAGTAGTACAGGGGCTAGCGGGAGGGCCACTGAGCAGTTCTTC; cdr3_aa: CASSTGASGRATEQFF
v_call: TRBV12-3/TRBV12-4; clone_size: .; j_call: TRBJ1-4; d_call: .; cdr3_nt: TGTGCCAGCAGTTTTATTTTCGGGACCGGGGAGCTGTATTTT; cdr3_aa: CASSFIFGTGELYF
v_call: TRBV5-1; clone_size: many; j_call: TRBJ1-1; d_call: .; cdr3_nt: TGCGCCAGCAGCTTAAACTTAAGGACAGCCCTGAACACTGAAGCTTTCTTT; cdr3_aa: CASSLNLRTALNTEAFF
v_call: TRBV14; clone_size: many; j_call: TRBJ1-2; d_call: .; cdr3_nt: TGTGCCAGCAGCCAGTCCACTAATTATGGCTACACCTTC; cdr3_aa: CASSQSTNYGYTF
v_call: TRBV7-3; clone_size: few; j_call: TRBJ2-3; d_call: .; cdr3_nt: TGTGCCAGCAGCTTGACTAGAGACACACATACGCAGTATTTT; cdr3_aa: CASSLTRDTHTQYF
v_call: TRBV7-4; clone_size: .; j_call: TRBJ1-4; d_call: .; cdr3_nt: TGTGCCAGCAGCTTCACTGAAAAACTGTTTTTT; cdr3_aa: CASSFTEKLFF